This T cell receptor (beta chain) was observed in a study of CD8+ T cells in alopecia areata (dated by TCRdb to about 2018). Some background on the complete study: In both human patients and the C3H/HeJ mouse model, the study applied high-throughput TCRbeta sequencing to look at T cell clonal expansion in alopecia areata. Scalp clonality was compared across normal scalp (n=4), patchy alopecia areata scalp (n=8), and alopecia totalis/universalis scalp (n=8). Human TCRbeta sequencing covered scalp tissue and sorted CD4+ and CD8+ peripheral blood T cells from patchy and totalis/universalis alopecia areata patients and healthy controls. RNA was obtained with the PAXgene miRNA kit for fixed scalp, the miRNeasy kit for PBMCs, and the RNeasy kit for mouse skin. immunoSEQ multiplex PCR using 35 Vbeta forward primers and 13 Jbeta reverse primers was used to amplify TCRbeta CDR3 regions. The full study reports these points: Resident alphabeta T cells in normal human skin are also sequenced, complicating scalp TCR repertoire analysis, unlike mouse skin dominated by gammadelta T cells. Compared with mice, TCR sequences shared between patients were less clear, possibly partly because of HLA diversity across the patient population. Compared with normal scalp, lesional scalp had higher clonality and more expanded CD8+ clones, particularly in alopecia totalis/universalis, a pattern that suggests antigenic drive.

Concerning this clone itself: No cognate antigen has been identified for it. No quality values exist for individual bases; no much larger clone is one base distant.

Library construction relied on the immunoSEQ multiplex PCR assay. To provide template for TCR sequencing, every sample had RNA extracted and reverse transcribed into cDNA. First-strand cDNA was synthesized using SuperScript III with a 2:1 mix of oligo-dT and random hexamers. A synthetic immune receptor repertoire was used to measure amplification bias, and any remaining bias was corrected computationally. The source study handled its data this way. Raw reads were preprocessed to remove errors, and CDR3 was defined by IMGT conventions from the conserved cysteine to phenylalanine. Clonality was computed by normalizing Shannon entropy by log2 of the number of productive unique TCRs and subtracting the result from 1. Whether each scalp clone was CD4 or CD8 was inferred by checking scalp TCRbeta sequences against the CD4 and CD8 repertoires from sorted blood. The source is immuneACCESS, and TCRdb retained only in-frame sequences with V and J called. Part of the clones is not carried over; for the studies checked, unresolved V genes explain less than half of this, and the remainder is unexplained. V, J and clone size derive from that table, while D and trimming were established from the DNA sequence. Across this sample there are roughly 100,000 clones, with approximately 60% seen only once. About 8.8% of the sample comes from the top ten.

PBMCs were isolated by density centrifugation and stained for CD3, CD4 and CD8, after which CD4+ and CD8+ T cells were sorted on a FACSAria. Scalp biopsies and blood samples were provided by unaffected controls. Trimming costs V 3 bases and J 1 base, and their ends lie 8 bases apart. Taken from cysteine to phenylalanine, the CDR3 has 13 residues. The only DNA kept is the CDR3, 39 bases in frame from the first base. CDR1 SGHRS and CDR2 YFSETQ were looked up in the germline V gene. The source of this sequence is a human donor in good health. The sequenced material came from CD4+ T cells sorted from blood. The V and J genes are TRBV5-1 and TRBJ2-7, with the identity of the D gene unclear. The nucleotide sequence is TGCGCCAGCAGCTATGACGGTTCCTACGAGCAGTACTTC. Its coded protein is CASSYDGSYEQYF.